One and the same sample provided the 19 T cell receptor beta chains below, sequenced in a study of CD8+ T cells in alopecia areata. cDNA reverse transcribed from extracted RNA served as the sequencing template. Profiling relied on immunoSEQ multiplex PCR, and the TCRdb table lists in-frame clones only, not all of them. The repertoire has about 200,000 clones, approximately 57% of them found once; the top ten carry roughly 1.4%. Treatment reported: oral pan-JAK inhibitor, 5-10 mg twice daily. The specimen was CD4+ T cells sorted from blood, collected at week 4, from a patient treated with tofacitinib. These receptors all come from a human donor with alopecia areata.

V and J are TRBV30 and TRBJ1-2, with 10 bases lining up with TRBD1. This CDR3 is 15 amino acids long. Looked up from germline, CDR1 is GTSNPN and CDR2 is SVGIG (reference sequence). Trimming removed 0 bases from V and 3 bases from J; junction bases left unmatched: 4. DNA of the CDR3: TGTGCCTGGAGTGTCCCGGGACAGGGGCACTATGGCTACACCTTC. Translation gives CAWSVPGQGHYGYTF. The whole variable domain, filled in from reference TRBV30 and TRBJ1-2, reads SQTIHQWPATLVQPVGSPLSLECTVEGTSNPNLYWYRQAAGRGLQLLFYSVGIGQISSEVPQNLSASRPQDRQFILSSKKLLLSDSGFYLCAWSVPGQGHYGYTFGSGTRLTVV.

V is TRBV2 and J is TRBJ1-2; TRBD1 is a possible D gene (6 bases). Trimming left V 7 bases short and J 11 bases short, with 20 bases between. The CDR3 spans 13 residues. Per germline, CDR1 SNHLY and CDR2 FYNNEI. The CDR3 nucleotides are TGTGCCAGCACTCCACAGGGCCGATCCGGGTACACCTTC. Encoded protein: CASTPQGRSGYTF.

The J gene is TRBJ1-2, the V gene TRBV27; tentatively, D is TRBD1 (6 bases). V lost 4 bases, J lost 4 bases, and 13 bases lay in between. The CDR3 extends over 14 amino acids. Germline V lookup: CDR1 MNHEY, CDR2 SMNVEV (reference sequence). The CDR3 is CASSYRVQGYGYTF. In nucleotides, the CDR3 is TGTGCCAGCAGTTACAGGGTCCAGGGCTATGGCTACACCTTC.

V and J are TRBV30 and TRBJ2-4, with no clear D. Germline V gives CDR1 GTSNPN, CDR2 SVGIG (reference sequence). V lost 0 bases and J lost 0, with 9 bases in between. CDR3 length: 15 amino acids. DNA for the CDR3: TGTGCCTGGAGTGTCGACGCACAAGCCAAAAACATTCAGTACTTC. Translated, it gives CAWSVDAQAKNIQYF. Variable domain in full (rest from reference TRBV30 and TRBJ2-4): SQTIHQWPATLVQPVGSPLSLECTVEGTSNPNLYWYRQAAGRGLQLLFYSVGIGQISSEVPQNLSASRPQDRQFILSSKKLLLSDSGFYLCAWSVDAQAKNIQYFGAGTRLSVL.

The chain employs TRBV5-1 and TRBJ1-1; D is uncertain. This CDR3 has 11 amino acids. The germline CDR1 and CDR2 sequences are SGHRS and YFSETQ. Trimming stripped 7 bases from V and 3 bases from J, with 7 bases between. The CDR3 here is CASHSYTEAFF. CDR3 bases: TGCGCCAGCCACAGTTACACTGAAGCTTTCTTT.

The chain recombines TRBV18 with TRBJ2-2; D unresolved. Trimming stripped 1 base from V and 10 bases from J, with 10 bases between. The length of the CDR3 is 13 residues. Germline V lookup: CDR1 KGHSH, CDR2 LQKENI. CDR3 loop: CASSPLINEELFF. The CDR3, as DNA: TGTGCCAGCTCACCACTGATAAACGAGGAGCTGTTTTTT.

V and J are TRBV29-1 and TRBJ1-2; D unresolved. The germline gives CDR1 SQVTM, CDR2 ANQGSEA. V shed 3 bases and J shed 8 bases, with 10 bases lying between them. The CDR3 contains 11 residues. In DNA, the CDR3 is TGCAGCGTTGATAGGTCGGGCGGCTACACCTTC. Its translation is CSVDRSGGYTF.

The chain links TRBV4-1 to TRBJ2-7; no definite D call. The CDR3 sequence is 13 residues long. Germline lookup yields CDR1 MGHRA and CDR2 YSYEKL. Between the trimmed V and J ends, which lost 1 base and 6 bases, there was a span of 10 bases. The CDR3 nucleotides are TGCGCCAGCAGCCAAGTATCAGGCTCCGAGCAGTACTTC. Translation: CASSQVSGSEQYF.

This clone came up once. This rearrangement joins TRBV6-5 to TRBJ2-5, with TRBD1 matching 7 bases. J was trimmed by 7 bases and V by 0 bases; bases with no gene match: 5. CDR3 length: 14 residues. The V gene's germline CDR1 is MNHEY and CDR2 SVGAGI. The CDR3, as DNA: TGTGCCAGCAGTTACTCGACAGGGCGAGGGACCCAGTACTTC. Its protein product is CASSYSTGRGTQYF.

The gene calls are TRBV27 and TRBJ2-3; D is ambiguous. Per germline, CDR1 MNHEY and CDR2 SMNVEV (reference sequence). The CDR3 length is 14 residues. V dropped 7 bases and J dropped 2 bases, with 13 bases sitting between them. CDR3 in amino acids: CASMKVLDTDTQYF. CDR3 bases: TGTGCCAGCATGAAGGTGCTAGACACAGATACGCAGTATTTT.

With respect to this clone: Other DNA variants within this sample encode the same CDR3. The gene calls are TRBV5-1 and TRBJ2-5; TRBD1 matches at 7 bases. Germline V gives CDR1 SGHRS, CDR2 YFSETQ. The CDR3 loop spans 14 amino acids. J gave up 2 bases and V 0 bases, and 1 base lay outside the gene matches. CDR3 nucleotide sequence: TGCGCCAGCAGCTTGGACAGGGGACAAGAGACCCAGTACTTC. This gives the protein CASSLDRGQETQYF.

V and J are TRBV9 and TRBJ1-6; D gene ambiguous. Germline-derived CDR1 and CDR2 are SGDLS and YYNGEE. There are 15 residues in the CDR3. The germline V and J ends were trimmed by 0 bases and 9 bases, with 13 bases remaining between them. The CDR3 region is CASSVGPEGISPLHF. The CDR3 DNA reads as TGTGCCAGCAGCGTAGGGCCCGAAGGGATTTCACCCCTCCACTTT.

The V gene is TRBV29-1, the J gene TRBJ2-3; no firm D call. Trimming shortened V by 4 bases and J by 4 bases, and 9 bases separated the two germline ends. Germline loops: CDR1 SQVTM, CDR2 ANQGSEA. This CDR3 is built from 12 residues. In DNA form, the CDR3 reads TGCAGCGTTGTGGGTGGCGCAGATACGCAGTATTTT. Residues: CSVVGGADTQYF.

The chain links TRBV25-1 to TRBJ1-6; 9 positions agree with TRBD1. The V gene's germline CDR1 is MGHDK and CDR2 SYGVNS. This CDR3 is built from 13 residues. Trimming took 9 bases from V and 8 from J; bases not matched to a gene: 5. The CDR3 sequence: CASGDREYSPLHF. In DNA, the CDR3 is TGTGCCAGTGGGGACAGGGAGTATTCACCCCTCCACTTT.

This chain uses TRBV18 with TRBJ2-7; D could derive from TRBD1 or TRBD2 (5 bases each). Per germline, CDR1 KGHSH and CDR2 LQKENI. Trimming pared 8 bases from V and 4 bases from J, leaving 18 bases between. This CDR3 has 14 amino acids. Here the CDR3 reads CASQRGPRNYEQYF. DNA for the CDR3: TGTGCCAGCCAAAGGGGACCCAGGAATTACGAGCAGTACTTC.

The CDR3 DNA is TGCAGCGTTTCCTCCGGGGAAGGAGGCTACACCTTC. It yields the protein CSVSSGEGGYTF. The chain couples TRBV29-1 to TRBJ1-2; D uncertain. CDR3 length: 12 residues. Per germline, CDR1 SQVTM and CDR2 ANQGSEA. Trimming left V 5 bases short and J 8 bases short, with 15 bases between.

This clone showed up just a few times. The chain combines TRBV7-3 with TRBJ2-1; 9 nucleotides align to TRBD2. The CDR3 length is 15 residues. The ends lost 4 bases at V and 2 bases at J; junction bases unmatched: 3. Germline V lookup: CDR1 SGHTA, CDR2 FQGTGA. In DNA form, the CDR3 reads TGTGCCAGCAGCTCTAGCGGGGTAGCCTACAATGAGCAGTTCTTC. Amino acid sequence: CASSSSGVAYNEQFF. Variable domain in full (rest from reference TRBV7-3 and TRBJ2-1): GAGVSQTPSNKVTEKGKYVELRCDPISGHTALYWYRQSLGQGPEFLIYFQGTGAADDSGLPNDRFFAVRPEGSVSTLKIQRTERGDSAVYLCASSSSGVAYNEQFFGPGTRLTVL.

The V and J genes are TRBV29-1 and TRBJ2-7; D unclear. Trimming removed 4 bases from V and 4 bases from J, with 5 bases in between. This CDR3 comprises 10 residues. CDR1 and CDR2 from the germline V gene are SQVTM and ANQGSEA. Here the CDR3 DNA reads TGCAGCGTTGCAGATTACGAGCAGTACTTC. It yields the protein CSVADYEQYF.

The chain links TRBV29-1 to TRBJ1-2; D is unclear. V lost 3 bases, J lost 4 bases, and 15 bases lay in between. This CDR3 is built from 14 residues. Germline CDR1 reads SQVTM; CDR2 reads ANQGSEA. CDR3 amino acids: CSVDIEREAYGYTF. The CDR3, as DNA: TGCAGCGTTGACATCGAGCGGGAAGCCTATGGCTACACCTTC.